The 30 T cell receptor beta chains below were found in one sample sequenced in a study of PD-L1 blockade in urothelial cancer. Sequencing used immunoSEQ multiplex PCR; TCRdb keeps in-frame clones, though not all of them. This table has about 82,000 clones, approximately 86% appearing once. Material: PBMCs, obtained around atezolizumab (anti-PD-L1) treatment. These receptors came from a woman in her 70s with urothelial cancer.

The rearrangement links TRBV4-3 to TRBJ2-5, with TRBD2 matching 7 bases. CDR3 length: 18 amino acids. Germline trimming cut 0 bases from V and 2 bases from J; bases unmatched to any gene: 12. The germline V gene encodes CDR1 LGHNA and CDR2 YSLEER. CDR3 DNA: TGCGCCAGCAGCCAAGATCGATGGGGGGGAGAGGGGCAAGAGACCCAGTACTTC. This encodes CASSQDRWGGEGQETQYF.

This clone was observed once. This sequence joins TRBV7-2 and TRBJ1-6; D remains unclear. The germline CDR1 and CDR2 sequences are SGHTA and FQGNSA. This CDR3 has 16 amino acids. V was shortened by 1 base and J by 0 bases, with 7 bases between the two germline ends. The DNA of the CDR3 is TGTGCCAGCAGCTTAGATGGGAGCTCCTATAATTCACCCCTCCACTTT. Protein: CASSLDGSSYNSPLHF. Supplemented by reference TRBV7-2 and TRBJ1-6, the full variable domain reads GAGVSQSPSNKVTEKGKDVELRCDPISGHTALYWYRQSLGQGLEFLIYFQGNSAPDKSGLPSDRFSAERTGGSVSTLTIQRTQQEDSAVYLCASSLDGSSYNSPLHFGNGTRLTVT.

For this clone: A far larger clone is off by one base, so a read error is likely. The same CDR3 can be traced to other DNA sequences in this sample. This chain links TRBV29-1 with TRBJ2-5; D is ambiguous. Per germline, CDR1 SQVTM and CDR2 ANQGSEA. The V end lost 3 bases, the J end lost 2 bases, and 4 bases lay between the germline ends. CDR3 size: 11 residues. CDR3 in DNA: TGCAGCGTTGAGAGGCAAGAGACCCAGTACTTC. It is translated as CSVERQETQYF.

The gene calls are TRBV5-1 and TRBJ2-5; no reliable D call. The CDR3 runs 15 residues. Germline V lookup: CDR1 SGHRS, CDR2 YFSETQ. V gave up 0 bases and J gave up 3 bases, with 12 bases separating them. DNA of the CDR3: TGCGCCAGCAGCTTGGACGTGGGCCCCGAAGAGACCCAGTACTTC. Its protein product is CASSLDVGPEETQYF.

A note on this clone: The sample carries other DNA sequences with the same CDR3. This chain links TRBV30 with TRBJ2-3; TRBD2 aligns across 13 bases. Looked up from germline, CDR1 is GTSNPN and CDR2 is SVGIG (reference sequence). J gave up 1 base and V 3 bases, and 1 base lay outside the gene matches. The CDR3 covers 15 residues. The CDR3 DNA follows: TGTGCCTGGAGAGGACTAGCGGGAGGCACAGATACGCAGTATTTT. Amino acids: CAWRGLAGGTDTQYF.

The gene calls are TRBV18 and TRBJ2-7; D might be TRBD1 (6 bases). V lost 6 bases, J lost 3 bases, and 15 bases lay in between. Germline CDR1 is KGHSH and CDR2 is LQKENI. The CDR3 contains 14 residues. Written as DNA, the CDR3 is TGTGCCAGCTCTCAGGACAGAAAGGTCTACGAGCAGTACTTC. The encoded protein is CASSQDRKVYEQYF.

A few counts support this clone. The chain carries TRBV2 and TRBJ2-2; the D gene is possibly TRBD1 (6 bases). The CDR3 runs to 15 residues. V was pared by 7 bases and J by 5 bases, with 17 bases between. Germline V gives CDR1 SNHLY, CDR2 FYNNEI. DNA of the CDR3: TGTGCCAGCAAGTTGCAGGGGCGAAGGACCGGGGAGCTGTTTTTT. Protein: CASKLQGRRTGELFF. Full variable domain (remainder filled in from reference TRBV2 and TRBJ2-2): EPEVTQTPSHQVTQMGQEVILRCVPISNHLYFYWYRQILGQKVEFLVSFYNNEISEKSEIFDDQFSVERPDGSNFTLKIRSTKLEDSAMYFCASKLQGRRTGELFFGEGSRLTVL.

This chain links TRBV9 with TRBJ2-1; possibly TRBD2 for D (6 bases). Trimming removed 3 bases from V and 11 bases from J, with 12 bases in between. CDR1 and CDR2 (germline): SGDLS, YYNGEE. The CDR3 extends over 12 amino acids. The CDR3 region is CASSARDLKQFF. CDR3 DNA: TGTGCCAGCAGCGCCCGGGACTTGAAGCAGTTCTTC.

V gene TRBV6-5 combines with J gene TRBJ2-5; the match to TRBD1 covers 9 bases. After removal of 0 bases from V and 7 bases from J, the junction contained 9 bases not matched to a gene. The germline V gene encodes CDR1 MNHEY and CDR2 SVGAGI. The CDR3 spans 16 residues. CDR3 nucleotide sequence: TGTGCCAGCAGTTACTCGGGAACAGGGGGCCCCCCGACCCAGTACTTC. It translates to CASSYSGTGGPPTQYF.

This chain links TRBV5-8 with TRBJ2-4; weak D call: TRBD2 (6 bases). V gave up 2 bases and J gave up 6 bases, with 12 bases separating them. Looked up from germline, CDR1 is SGHTS and CDR2 is YDEGEE. The CDR3 extends over 14 amino acids. The CDR3 reads CASSFSGPVNIQYF. The CDR3, as DNA: TGTGCCAGCAGCTTTAGCGGCCCAGTAAACATTCAGTACTTC. The full variable domain, in which reference TRBV5-8 and TRBJ2-4 provide the parts outside the CDR3, is EAGVTQSPTHLIKTRGQQATLRCSPISGHTSVYWYQQALGLGLQFLLWYDEGEERNRGNFPPRFSGRQFPNYSSELNVNALELEDSALYLCASSFSGPVNIQYFGAGTRLSVL.

The chain combines TRBV7-8 with TRBJ2-7, with a possible D match to TRBD2 (5 bases). The CDR3 consists of 14 residues. The V gene lost 7 bases and the J gene lost 3 bases, with 16 bases spanning the gap. The germline gives CDR1 SGHVS, CDR2 FQNEAQ. Here the CDR3 reads CASTFQAGFYEQYF. CDR3 nucleotide sequence: TGTGCCAGCACCTTCCAGGCGGGTTTCTACGAGCAGTACTTC. Full variable domain (outside the CDR3, taken from reference TRBV7-8 and TRBJ2-7): GAGVSQSPRYKVAKRGQDVALRCDPISGHVSLFWYQQALGQGPEFLTYFQNEAQLDKSGLPSDRFFAERPEGSVSTLKIQRTQQEDSAVYLCASTFQAGFYEQYFGPGTRLTVT.

The rearrangement uses TRBV11-2 and TRBJ2-1; 7 bases align to TRBD2. CDR3 size: 17 residues. The ends lost 3 bases at V and 3 bases at J; junction bases unmatched: 11. Germline CDR1 and CDR2: SGHAT and FQNNGV. The CDR3 bases are TGTGCCAGCAGCTTGTTGGTGACTAGCATCCACTACAATGAGCAGTTCTTC. Protein sequence: CASSLLVTSIHYNEQFF.

The CDR3 region is CASSQEPRTGYNSPLHF. The DNA of the CDR3 is TGCGCCAGCAGCCAAGAACCCCGGACAGGTTATAATTCACCCCTCCACTTT. The V call is TRBV4-3, the J call TRBJ1-6, with 7 bases fitting TRBD1. Germline CDR1 reads LGHNA; CDR2 reads YSLEER. This CDR3 comprises 17 residues. V was pared by 0 bases and J by 4 bases, with 6 bases of the junction left unmatched.

This chain connects TRBV5-1 to TRBJ2-3; D may be TRBD2 (7 bases). Germline CDR1 is SGHRS and CDR2 is YFSETQ. V was cut by 2 bases and J by 2 bases, with 15 bases left in between. There are 16 residues in the CDR3. CDR3 bases: TGCGCCAGCAGCTTAGGTGGGGGGGCCAACACAGATACGCAGTATTTT. The encoded protein is CASSLGGGANTDTQYF.

The V and J genes are TRBV10-1 and TRBJ2-3, with a weak D call TRBD1 (5 bases). The V gene's germline CDR1 is WNHNN and CDR2 SYGVQD (reference sequence). The CDR3 is 13 amino acids. The ends were cut back, 4 bases at V and 5 bases at J, with 10 bases in the middle. CDR3 nucleotides: TGCGCCAGCAGTGCTGGGGCACTAGATACGCAGTATTTT. It is translated as CASSAGALDTQYF.

The chain carries TRBV6-5 and TRBJ2-3; the D is unclear. Germline CDR1 is MNHEY and CDR2 is SVGAGI. CDR3 size: 13 residues. The V end was cut by 0 bases, the J end by 6 bases, with 7 bases between. CDR3 region: CASSYSSLDTQYF. The CDR3 DNA is TGTGCCAGCAGTTACTCCTCTTTGGATACGCAGTATTTT.

Written as DNA, the CDR3 is TGCGCCAGCAGCTCGATAGATGACTTGGCGGGAGGGCCGCTATTCCAAGAGACCCAGTACTTC. It encodes CASSSIDDLAGGPLFQETQYF. The V and J genes are TRBV5-1 and TRBJ2-5; TRBD2 matches at 9 bases. V was clipped by 3 bases and J by 1 base; unmatched bases: 22. CDR1 is SGHRS, CDR2 YFSETQ, per germline. There are 21 residues in the CDR3.

This rearrangement joins TRBV7-3 to TRBJ2-7; TRBD2 matches 15 bases. CDR1 and CDR2 from the germline V gene are SGHTA and FQGTGA. Germline trimming cut 4 bases from V and 4 bases from J; bases unmatched to any gene: 14. The CDR3 length is 19 residues. This chain's CDR3 is CASSSLPPGLAGGRYEQYF. CDR3 nucleotides: TGTGCCAGCAGCTCCCTGCCACCTGGACTAGCGGGAGGGAGGTACGAGCAGTACTTC.

In its sample, this clone was seen once. The J gene is TRBJ2-3, the V gene TRBV7-5; TRBD2, the table's D call, lacks a check against the DNA. TRBV7-5 counts as a pseudogene. The CDR3 is 16 amino acids. CDR3 sequence: CARSSGLGEPPDTQYF. CDR3 nucleotides: TGTGCCAGAAGCTCGGGACTAGGAGAACCACCAGATACGCAGTATTTT.

J is TRBJ2-2 and V is TRBV4-1; maybe TRBD2 (7 bases). The ends were cut back, 1 base at V and 5 bases at J, with 14 bases in the middle. Germline loops: CDR1 MGHRA, CDR2 YSYEKL. The CDR3 covers 16 residues. The CDR3, as DNA: TGCGCCAGCAGCCAAGGTTCTGGGGGGGCGACCGGGGAGCTGTTTTTT. This codes for CASSQGSGGATGELFF.

This rearrangement joins TRBV11-1 to TRBJ2-5; D possibly corresponds to TRBD1 (5 bases). V lost 3 bases to trimming and J lost 2 bases, with 16 bases between them. Germline V gives CDR1 SGHAT, CDR2 FQDESV (reference sequence). The CDR3 is made up of 16 amino acids. CDR3: CASSFPRPDRQETQYF. CDR3 sequence (DNA): TGTGCCAGCAGCTTCCCCCGCCCCGACAGACAAGAGACCCAGTACTTC.

The chain is built from TRBV7-3 and TRBJ2-7; possible D gene TRBD2, 6 bases. This CDR3 spans 15 amino acids. Germline V gene sequence: CDR1 SGHTA, CDR2 FQGTGA. Trimming pared 2 bases from V and 0 bases from J, leaving 11 bases between. The DNA of the CDR3 is TGTGCCAGCAGCTTACGGGGGTCAGGCTCCTACGAGCAGTACTTC. This encodes CASSLRGSGSYEQYF.

The V gene is TRBV19, the J gene TRBJ1-1, with TRBD1 identical over 7 bases. Trimming took 0 bases from V and 8 from J; bases not matched to a gene: 9. CDR3 length: 15 amino acids. Germline values: CDR1 LNHDA, CDR2 SQIVND (reference sequence). CDR3 sequence: CASSIDLQGTREAFF. The CDR3 nucleotides read TGTGCCAGTAGTATAGACCTACAGGGGACAAGAGAAGCTTTCTTT.

This sequence joins TRBV11-2 and TRBJ1-1; maybe TRBD1 (5 bases). V lost 0 bases, J lost 11 bases, and 25 bases lay in between. The CDR3 has 17 amino acids. From germline, CDR1 is SGHAT and CDR2 FQNNGV. The CDR3 protein is CASSLDLWGRLATGAFF. CDR3 bases: TGTGCCAGCAGCTTAGATCTTTGGGGCAGACTAGCCACTGGGGCTTTCTTT. The complete variable domain, with remaining parts taken from reference TRBV11-2 and TRBJ1-1, reads EAGVAQSPRYKIIEKRQSVAFWCNPISGHATLYWYQQILGQGPKLLIQFQNNGVVDDSQLPKDRFSAERLKGVDSTLKIQPAKLEDSAVYLCASSLDLWGRLATGAFFGQGTRLTVV.

V gene TRBV6-6 combines with J gene TRBJ2-5; D is perhaps TRBD2 (7 bases). In germline, CDR1 is MNHNY, CDR2 SVGAGI (reference sequence). V shed 5 bases and J shed 5 bases, with 18 bases lying between them. The CDR3 runs 15 residues. The CDR3 nucleotides read TGTGCCAGCAGTGTCGCGAGGGGGGAGGGTGAGACCCAGTACTTC. Its protein is CASSVARGEGETQYF.

The rearrangement joins TRBV9 to TRBJ1-1, with a tentative D call TRBD1 (5 bases). With 4 bases removed from V and 7 bases from J, the gap between germline ends came to 11 bases. The CDR3 length is 12 residues. Germline-derived CDR1 and CDR2 are SGDLS and YYNGEE. Here the CDR3 reads CASSRDRGEAFF. CDR3 DNA sequence: TGTGCCAGCAGCCGCGACAGAGGTGAAGCTTTCTTT.

The chain has TRBV19 and TRBJ2-7, with D perhaps matching TRBD1 (5 bases). Germline CDR1 LNHDA, CDR2 SQIVND (reference sequence). CDR3 length equals 13 residues. V was cut by 6 bases and J by 3 bases, with 12 bases left in between. The DNA of the CDR3 is TGTGCCAGTAGGCCGTCAAGGGGCTACGAGCAGTACTTC. Translating it yields CASRPSRGYEQYF. The full variable domain, its missing parts supplied by reference TRBV19 and TRBJ2-7, is DGGITQSPKYLFRKEGQNVTLSCEQNLNHDAMYWYRQDPGQGLRLIYYSQIVNDFQKGDIAEGYSVSREKKESFPLTVTSAQKNPTAFYLCASRPSRGYEQYFGPGTRLTVT.

In this sample, this clone turned up a few times. The V gene is TRBV19, the J gene TRBJ1-5, with TRBD1 as a possible D gene (5 bases). The CDR3 loop spans 16 amino acids. V shed 4 bases and J shed 3 bases, with 16 bases lying between them. CDR1 is LNHDA and CDR2 is SQIVND in the germline V gene (reference sequence). The CDR3 bases are TGTGCCAGTAGTACGACCCCGGACATTATCAATCAGCCCCAGCATTTT. Its translation: CASSTTPDIINQPQHF.

This sequence joins TRBV10-3 and TRBJ1-3; no definite D call. The V end lost 6 bases, the J end lost 4 bases, and 7 bases lay between the germline ends. This CDR3 region has 12 residues. Germline V gene lookup returns CDR1 ENHRY and CDR2 SYGVKD. This chain's CDR3 is CAISDTGNTIYF. CDR3 DNA: TGTGCCATCAGCGATACAGGAAACACCATATATTTT.

The J gene is TRBJ2-3, the V gene TRBV10-3; D is perhaps TRBD2 (6 bases). Germline CDR1 is ENHRY and CDR2 is SYGVKD. CDR3 length equals 14 residues. Trimming removed 5 bases from V and 0 bases from J, with 9 bases in between. CDR3 amino acids: CAISSSASTDTQYF. CDR3 nucleotides: TGTGCCATCAGTTCTAGCGCGAGCACAGATACGCAGTATTTT.